This TCR beta chain comes out of a study of graft-versus-host responses after intestinal transplantation. A word on this clone: Its specificity is not known.

Some clones are missing from TCRdb's copy, which holds only in-frame ones; the method was immunoSEQ multiplex PCR. The sample includes about 110,000 clones, about 93% of them seen just once. Per germline, CDR1 WSHSY and CDR2 SAAADI. With 9 bases clipped from V and 5 bases from J, the junction kept 9 bases outside the gene matches. CDR3 length equals 13 residues. The chain combines TRBV10-2 with TRBJ2-7; 8 nucleotides align to TRBD1. The sequencing used unstimulated CD8+ T cells sorted from spleen or lymph node cells, collected before intestinal transplant. This clonotype was sampled from a human donor who received an intestinal transplant. The CDR3 nucleotides are TGCGCCAGTACTGAGACAGGGGCCGACGAGCAGTACTTC. This encodes CASTETGADEQYF.